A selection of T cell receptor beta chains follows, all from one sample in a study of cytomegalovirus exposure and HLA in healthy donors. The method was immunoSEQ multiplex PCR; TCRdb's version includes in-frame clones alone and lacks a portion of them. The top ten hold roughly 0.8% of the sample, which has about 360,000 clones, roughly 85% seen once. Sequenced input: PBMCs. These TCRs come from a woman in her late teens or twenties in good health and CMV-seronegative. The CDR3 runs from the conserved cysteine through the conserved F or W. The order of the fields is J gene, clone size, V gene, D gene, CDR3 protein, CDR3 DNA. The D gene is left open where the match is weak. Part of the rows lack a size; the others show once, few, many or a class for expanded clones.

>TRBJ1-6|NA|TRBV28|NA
CASSSGGGVGNSPLHF
TGTGCCAGCAGCTCCGGGGGTGGGGTAGGTAATTCACCCCTCCACTTT
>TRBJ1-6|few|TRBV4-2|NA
CASSQAQGIPNSPLHF
TGTGCCAGCAGCCAAGCTCAGGGGATCCCAAATTCACCCCTCCACTTT
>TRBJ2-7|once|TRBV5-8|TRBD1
CASNRGYSYEQYF
TGTGCCAGCAACAGGGGATACTCCTACGAGCAGTACTTC
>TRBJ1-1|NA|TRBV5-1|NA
CASGLTEMNTEAFF
TGCGCCAGCGGTTTGACAGAGATGAACACTGAAGCTTTCTTT
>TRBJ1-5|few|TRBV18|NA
CASSPRTGSDQPQHF
TGTGCCAGCTCACCGCGAACAGGGTCCGATCAGCCCCAGCATTTT
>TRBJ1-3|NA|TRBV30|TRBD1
CAWARTDRAISGNTIYF
TGTGCCTGGGCGAGAACCGACAGGGCGATCTCTGGAAACACCATATATTTT
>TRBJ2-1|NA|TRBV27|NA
CASRAISYNEQFF
TGTGCCAGCAGGGCCATCTCCTACAATGAGCAGTTCTTC
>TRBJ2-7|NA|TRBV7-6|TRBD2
CASSPWTSGDGEQYF
TGTGCCAGCAGCCCCTGGACTAGCGGCGATGGCGAGCAGTACTTC
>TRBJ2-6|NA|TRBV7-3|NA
CASRPGSSGANVLTF
TGTGCCAGCAGGCCAGGAAGCTCTGGGGCCAACGTCCTGACTTTC
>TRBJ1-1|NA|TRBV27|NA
CASSLGSGSLPEAFF
TGTGCCAGCAGTTTAGGCTCAGGGTCTCTTCCCGAAGCTTTCTTT
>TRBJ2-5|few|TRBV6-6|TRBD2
CASSSSGVQETQYF
TGTGCCAGCAGTTCCAGCGGGGTCCAAGAGACCCAGTACTTC
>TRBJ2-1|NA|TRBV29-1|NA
CSVFGGYNEQFF
TGCAGCGTTTTCGGGGGTTACAATGAGCAGTTCTTC
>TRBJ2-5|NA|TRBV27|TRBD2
CASSSFPLLAGGETQYF
TGTGCCAGCAGTTCCTTTCCCTTACTAGCGGGAGGTGAGACCCAGTACTTC
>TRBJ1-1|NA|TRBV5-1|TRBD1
CASTPMTGLNTEAFF
TGCGCCAGCACGCCGATGACAGGGCTGAACACTGAAGCTTTCTTT
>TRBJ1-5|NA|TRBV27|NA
CASSPTLRGRQPQHF
TGTGCCAGCAGCCCTACACTTAGGGGTAGACAGCCCCAGCATTTT
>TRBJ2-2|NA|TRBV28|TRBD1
CASKRARGRNTGELFF
TGTGCCAGCAAGAGGGCTAGGGGGCGGAACACCGGGGAGCTGTTTTTT
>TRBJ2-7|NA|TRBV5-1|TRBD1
CASSFSGTDYEQYF
TGCGCCAGCAGCTTCTCCGGGACAGACTACGAGCAGTACTTC
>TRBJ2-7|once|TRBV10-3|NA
CANGGGYPYEQYF
TGTGCCAATGGAGGCGGTTACCCCTACGAGCAGTACTTC
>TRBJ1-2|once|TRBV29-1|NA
CSVYDPTPNYGYTF
TGCAGCGTTTATGACCCGACACCTAACTATGGCTACACCTTC
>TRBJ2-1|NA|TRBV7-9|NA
CASSPATREQFF
TGTGCCAGCAGCCCCGCTACGAGGGAGCAGTTCTTC
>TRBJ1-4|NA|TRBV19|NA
CASKEGRKHEKLFF
TGTGCCAGTAAGGAGGGACGGAAACATGAAAAACTGTTTTTT
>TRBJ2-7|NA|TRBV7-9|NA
CASSPAGDEQYF
TGTGCCAGCAGCCCAGCTGGAGACGAGCAGTACTTC
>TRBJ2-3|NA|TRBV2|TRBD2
CASRTGLAGGPASTDTQYF
TGTGCCAGCAGGACGGGACTAGCGGGGGGCCCCGCTAGCACAGATACGCAGTATTTT